The 23 T cell receptor beta chains below come from one sample, sequenced in a study of blood T cells in healthy people across ages. It was with a sample-barcoded 5' primer and a J-beta primer mix that a second PCR of about 7 to 12 cycles was run. TCRdb recomputed calls from the 5' RACE reads with MiXCR, one row per CDR3 protein. The repertoire consists of about 830,000 distinct CDR3 sequences, with about 59% occurring once and the leading ten covering 28%. Sequencing was performed on blood. The receptors come from a man under 40 in good health.

The chain joins TRBV20-1 to TRBJ2-7; D remains ambiguous. Germline assignment: CDR1 DFQATT and CDR2 SNEGSKA (reference sequence). Trimming cost V 8 bases and J 3 bases, with 5 bases left between them. The CDR3 loop spans 9 amino acids. The CDR3: CSRFYEQYF. The DNA for the CDR3 is TGCAGTCGATTCTACGAGCAGTACTTC.

The chain carries TRBV20-1 and TRBJ2-4, with D perhaps TRBD1 (5 bases). Germline CDR1 is DFQATT and CDR2 is SNEGSKA (reference sequence). This CDR3 has 13 amino acids. The ends were cut back, 2 bases at V and 6 bases at J, with 11 bases in the middle. The CDR3 DNA is TGCAGTGCTAGAACAGACAGCTTAAACATTCAGTACTTC. This translates into CSARTDSLNIQYF.

The chain carries TRBV15 and TRBJ2-1; 9 bases align to TRBD1. Germline CDR1 and CDR2: LNHNV and YYDKDF (reference sequence). This CDR3 has 17 residues. With V trimmed by 8 bases and J by 0 bases, 11 bases remained unmatched. CDR3 in amino acids: CATQAPGQGSSYNEQFF. The CDR3 nucleotides read TGTGCCACCCAAGCTCCGGGACAGGGCAGCTCCTACAATGAGCAGTTCTTC.

With respect to this clonotype: Germline is not matched at one junction end, which may reflect a read error. The chain recombines TRBV9 with TRBJ2-1; a weak D match, TRBD1 (5 bases). The CDR3 contains 14 residues. CDR1 and CDR2 (germline): SGDLS, YYNGEE. This CDR3 reads CASGVVTDYNEQFF. For the CDR3, the DNA is TGTGCCAGCGGCGTAGTGACAGATTACAATGAGCAGTTCTTC.

The chain employs TRBV7-9 and TRBJ2-1, with a tentative D call TRBD2 (5 bases). Trimming stripped 3 bases from V and 4 bases from J, with 13 bases between. Germline V gives CDR1 SEHNR, CDR2 FQNEAQ (reference sequence). The CDR3 contains 15 residues. This CDR3 reads CASSFLGDRYNEQFF. Written as DNA, the CDR3 is TGTGCCAGCAGCTTCCTCGGGGATCGATACAATGAGCAGTTCTTC.

This clonotype has just one count. The chain carries TRBV6-6 and TRBJ1-1; the D gene is possibly TRBD1 (6 bases). Germline loops: CDR1 MNHNY, CDR2 SVGAGI (reference sequence). The CDR3 is 13 residues long. Trimming pared 2 bases from V and 7 bases from J, leaving 11 bases between. CDR3 amino acids: CASSYGGAGEAFF. Here the CDR3 DNA reads TGTGCCAGCAGTTACGGGGGGGCAGGTGAAGCTTTCTTT.

This clonotype was observed a single time. The rearrangement links TRBV4-2 to TRBJ1-2, with D tentatively TRBD1 (6 bases). The CDR3 runs to 15 residues. Germline loops: CDR1 LGHNA, CDR2 YNFKEQ. Trimming took 0 bases from V and 6 from J, leaving 14 bases between them. The CDR3 bases are TGTGCCAGCAGCCAAGATTTCGGCGGGGGCAATGGCTACACCTTC. Its protein is CASSQDFGGGNGYTF.

This clonotype occurred a few times. V is TRBV28 and J is TRBJ2-1, with D possibly TRBD1 on 8 matching bases. The CDR3 sequence is 13 residues long. Trimming removed 6 bases at V and 7 bases at J, with 13 bases between. The V gene's germline CDR1 is MDHEN and CDR2 SYDVKM. This CDR3 is CASRDREGNEQFF. Written as DNA, the CDR3 is TGTGCCAGCAGGGACAGGGAGGGGAATGAGCAGTTCTTC.

The chain couples TRBV29-1 to TRBJ2-1, with 8 bases fitting TRBD2. Germline V gene lookup returns CDR1 SQVTM and CDR2 ANQGSEA. This CDR3 has 15 amino acids. Losses at the gene ends were 2 bases for V and 10 bases for J; bases not matched to a gene: 13. CDR3 sequence (DNA): TGCAGCGTTGAAAGCGTTCGGCGGGGGGCGCAGGAGCAGTTCTTC. Its translation is CSVESVRRGAQEQFF.

This chain links TRBV6-1 with TRBJ2-5, with TRBD2 matching over 10 bases. The germline V gene encodes CDR1 MNHNS and CDR2 SASEGT. V trimming: 0 bases; J trimming: 6 bases; junction bases outside the gene matches: 4. CDR3 length equals 15 residues. In DNA, the CDR3 is TGTGCCAGCAGTGAAGCAGCGGGGGGGAGCAAGACCCAGTACTTC. It yields the protein CASSEAAGGSKTQYF.

This clonotype was detected a few times. The rearrangement uses TRBV7-9 and TRBJ2-7, with 10 bases identical to TRBD1. Germline V gene data show CDR1 as SEHNR and CDR2 as FQNEAQ (reference sequence). The CDR3 runs to 15 residues. V gave up 5 bases and J gave up 3 bases; unmatched junction bases: 7. The CDR3 protein is CASSGTGTGDYEQYF. The CDR3 DNA is TGTGCCAGCAGCGGGACCGGGACAGGGGACTACGAGCAGTACTTC.

The gene calls are TRBV6-5 and TRBJ2-3; D not resolved. Germline V gives CDR1 MNHEY, CDR2 SVGAGI. The V end was cut by 6 bases, the J end by 7 bases, with 14 bases between. This CDR3 is 13 amino acids long. The CDR3 loop is CASRPSRLNTQYF. The DNA of the CDR3 is TGTGCCAGCAGACCGAGCCGTTTGAATACGCAGTATTTT.

This rearrangement joins TRBV6-1 to TRBJ1-2; perhaps TRBD1 as D (6 bases). Trimming removed 6 bases at V and 2 bases at J, with 16 bases between. The CDR3 loop spans 15 amino acids. The germline gives CDR1 MNHNS, CDR2 SASEGT. The CDR3 here is CASSGYRDNNYGYTF. The CDR3 DNA is TGTGCCAGCAGCGGATACCGGGACAACAACTATGGCTACACCTTC.

The chain uses TRBV2 and TRBJ2-3, with D unclear. The CDR3 length is 15 residues. Trimming cost V 6 bases and J 0 bases, with 13 bases left between them. The germline CDR1 and CDR2 sequences are SNHLY and FYNNEI. This CDR3 is CASRYPRSSTDTQYF. The CDR3 DNA reads TGTGCCAGCAGATACCCCAGGTCCAGCACAGATACGCAGTATTTT. The full variable domain, completed using reference TRBV2 and TRBJ2-3, is EPEVTQTPSHQVTQMGQEVILRCVPISNHLYFYWYRQILGQKVEFLVSFYNNEISEKSEIFDDQFSVERPDGSNFTLKIRSTKLEDSAMYFCASRYPRSSTDTQYFGPGTRLTVL.

This chain connects TRBV11-1 to TRBJ2-4; 10 positions agree with TRBD1. CDR1 and CDR2 from the germline V gene are SGHAT and FQDESV (reference sequence). This CDR3 has 14 amino acids. V lost 7 bases, J lost 9 bases, and 9 bases stayed unmatched. Here the CDR3 reads CASTQGQGEVIQYF. The CDR3 DNA sequence: TGTGCCAGCACGCAAGGACAGGGGGAAGTCATTCAGTACTTC. The full variable domain, completed using reference TRBV11-1 and TRBJ2-4, is EAEVAQSPRYKITEKSQAVAFWCDPISGHATLYWYRQILGQGPELLVQFQDESVVDDSQLPKDRFSAERLKGVDSTLKIQPAELGDSAMYLCASTQGQGEVIQYFGAGTRLSVL.

Only a few counts were recorded for this clonotype. The chain combines TRBV6-1 with TRBJ2-1; TRBD1 agrees at 7 bases. The CDR3 is 16 amino acids. Germline V gene sequence: CDR1 MNHNS, CDR2 SASEGT. Trimming removed 2 bases from V and 6 bases from J; junction bases left unmatched: 10. The CDR3: CASSENLDRDVNEQFF. CDR3 nucleotides: TGTGCCAGCAGTGAAAATCTAGACAGGGATGTCAATGAGCAGTTCTTC.

The genes are TRBV6-1 and TRBJ2-3; 9 bases are a match to TRBD1. Germline CDR1 reads MNHNS; CDR2 reads SASEGT. The ends lost 4 bases at V and 6 bases at J; junction bases unmatched: 11. This CDR3 is built from 16 residues. As DNA, the CDR3 is TGTGCCAGCAGTGGCCTTGGGACAGGGTTTGCGGATACGCAGTATTTT. Protein: CASSGLGTGFADTQYF.

For the CDR3, the DNA is TGTGCCAGCAGCGCGGGACGTAAAAATAAAGAGACCCAGTACTTC. It yields the protein CASSAGRKNKETQYF. The chain links TRBV7-9 to TRBJ2-5; D might be TRBD2 (6 bases). V lost 5 bases and J lost 3, with 16 bases in between. The germline gives CDR1 SEHNR, CDR2 FQNEAQ (reference sequence). CDR3 length equals 15 residues.

The chain carries TRBV20-1 and TRBJ1-2, with no clear D. The germline V gene has CDR1 DFQATT and CDR2 SNEGSKA (reference sequence). This CDR3 has 13 residues. V lost 6 bases, J lost 7 bases, and 18 bases lay in between. The CDR3: CSAPRYGECGYTF. CDR3 nucleotide sequence: TGCAGTGCACCCCGGTACGGGGAATGTGGCTACACCTTC.

The chain recombines TRBV12-3 or TRBV12-4 with TRBJ2-5, with 8 bases fitting TRBD2. Trimming at V came to 3 bases and at J to 6 bases, leaving 6 bases not matched to a gene. This CDR3 contains 14 residues. Here the CDR3 DNA reads TGTGCCAGCAGTTTGGCGGGAGGCCTGAAGACCCAGTACTTC. Protein sequence: CASSLAGGLKTQYF.

This CDR3 is CASSDIRPGRGFVNEQFF. The CDR3 DNA sequence: TGTGCCAGCAGTGACATACGTCCGGGGAGGGGGTTCGTTAATGAGCAGTTCTTC. The chain carries TRBV2 and TRBJ2-1; D possibly corresponds to TRBD2 (7 bases). The length of the CDR3 is 18 residues. Germline V lookup: CDR1 SNHLY, CDR2 FYNNEI. V was cut by 3 bases and J by 7 bases, with 25 bases left in between. The full variable domain, in which reference TRBV2 and TRBJ2-1 provide the parts outside the CDR3, is EPEVTQTPSHQVTQMGQEVILRCVPISNHLYFYWYRQILGQKVEFLVSFYNNEISEKSEIFDDQFSVERPDGSNFTLKIRSTKLEDSAMYFCASSDIRPGRGFVNEQFFGPGTRLTVL.

The DNA for the CDR3 is TGTGCCAGCAGCAGGAGCGCCGGGACTAGAAAGGCCAATGAGCAGTTCTTC. Its translation is CASSRSAGTRKANEQFF. The chain employs TRBV21-1 and TRBJ2-1; TRBD2 is taken as the D call from the table, unchecked against the DNA. TRBV21-1 is listed as a pseudogene. The CDR3 length is 17 residues.

This chain connects TRBV20-1 to TRBJ2-7; D tentatively reads TRBD1 or TRBD2 (5 bases each). CDR3 length: 14 residues. Germline V gene data show CDR1 as DFQATT and CDR2 as SNEGSKA (reference sequence). V was trimmed by 6 bases and J by 0 bases, leaving 15 bases between them. CDR3 sequence reads: CSAAGTAYSYEQYF. The CDR3 nucleotides read TGCAGTGCGGCCGGGACGGCTTACTCCTACGAGCAGTACTTC.